The source of this T cell receptor beta chain is a study of CD8+ T cells in alopecia areata. Looking at the study overall: For 6 to 18 months, tofacitinib was taken, and 6 months off drug followed. Study-wide findings and caveats: On tofacitinib, scalp and blood still held many of the expanded lesional clones.

Reverse transcribed after extraction, RNA yielded cDNA as the sequencing template. Clones were sequenced by immunoSEQ multiplex PCR, and TCRdb holds only the in-frame ones, with some missing. The sample consists of hundreds of thousands of clones, roughly 60% of them appearing once. The ends were cut back, 7 bases at V and 1 base at J, with 11 bases in the middle. The CDR3 has 13 residues. The germline V gene has CDR1 SQVTM and CDR2 ANQGSEA. The treatment is: oral pan-JAK inhibitor, 5-10 mg twice daily. Specimens obtained from alopecia areata patients comprised lesional scalp punch biopsies and peripheral blood. This clone was picked up a small number of times. Its antigen is currently unknown.

The material sequenced was CD4+ T cells sorted from blood, taken around week 52, from a patient treated with tofacitinib. The sequence was collected from a human donor with alopecia areata. The V and J genes are TRBV29-1 and TRBJ2-1, with D possibly matching TRBD1 (5 bases). CDR3 protein: CSAAGPSYNEQFF. The CDR3 nucleotides read TGCAGCGCTGCAGGGCCTTCCTACAATGAGCAGTTCTTC.